These 16 T cell receptor beta chains were sequenced from one sample in a study of cytomegalovirus exposure and HLA in healthy donors. This PCR relied on a set of 60 Vbeta primers and 13 Jbeta primers. Clones were read by immunoSEQ multiplex PCR, and TCRdb kept only the in-frame ones, dropping some. The sample records about 90,000 clones, 62% being singletons. Sequencing was done on a sample of PBMCs. The receptors shown here come from a woman between 25 and 40 years old in good health and CMV-seropositive.

Only a few counts were recorded for this clone. V is TRBV19 and J is TRBJ1-6; D ambiguous. The CDR3 spans 13 residues. Germline V lookup: CDR1 LNHDA, CDR2 SQIVND (reference sequence). Deletions cut 4 bases from V and 7 bases from J, with 8 bases between. CDR3 sequence (DNA): TGTGCCAGTAGTACAGGCCGAAATTCACCCCTCCACTTT. It codes for CASSTGRNSPLHF.

This clone was seen only a few times. The chain recombines TRBV7-9 with TRBJ1-1; D remains ambiguous. CDR3 length equals 13 residues. V was clipped by 1 base and J by 4 bases, with 7 bases between them. Per the germline V gene, CDR1 is SEHNR and CDR2 is FQNEAQ (reference sequence). The CDR3 sequence is CASSLVTGTEAFF. CDR3 nucleotide sequence: TGTGCCAGCAGCTTAGTCACGGGCACTGAAGCTTTCTTT.

This clone was recorded a few times. The same CDR3 also results from other DNA sequences found in this sample. The rearrangement uses TRBV5-1 and TRBJ2-3, with 11 bases aligning to TRBD2. The V segment lost 0 bases and the J segment 3 bases; nucleotides outside the gene matches: 15. The V gene's germline CDR1 is SGHRS and CDR2 YFSETQ. The CDR3 is 20 residues long. As DNA, the CDR3 is TGCGCCAGCAGCTTGGGTGTTAGCGGGGGGGCCTTAGCGAGTACAGATACGCAGTATTTT. Protein sequence: CASSLGVSGGALASTDTQYF.

V usage is TRBV6-1 and J usage is TRBJ1-5, with 7 bases aligning to TRBD1. J lost 7 bases, V lost 2 bases, and 11 bases had no gene match. Germline V CDR1 and CDR2: MNHNS, SASEGT. The CDR3 contains 16 residues. Here the CDR3 DNA reads TGTGCCAGCAGTGAAAATCCCTACAGGGGAAACCAGCCCCAGCATTTT. Translation: CASSENPYRGNQPQHF.

The rearrangement uses TRBV6-1 and TRBJ1-2; D unclear. Germline CDR1 is MNHNS and CDR2 is SASEGT. The CDR3 extends over 12 amino acids. The V gene lost 8 bases and the J gene lost 4 bases, with 11 bases spanning the gap. As DNA, the CDR3 is TGTGCCAGCCGGGAGCTTGGCTATGGCTACACCTTC. This codes for CASRELGYGYTF.

CDR3 sequence: CASSFSTGARNEKLFF. The CDR3 DNA sequence: TGTGCCAGCAGTTTTAGCACAGGGGCCCGAAATGAAAAACTGTTTTTT. The rearrangement uses TRBV27 and TRBJ1-4, with 7 bases fitting TRBD1. Germline V CDR1 and CDR2: MNHEY, SMNVEV (reference sequence). The CDR3 covers 16 residues. The V segment lost 3 bases and the J segment 5 bases; nucleotides outside the gene matches: 9.

In regard to this clone: Mismatch with germline at one junction end may stem from a read error. The V gene is TRBV30, the J gene TRBJ2-5; 8 positions match TRBD2. CDR3 size: 14 residues. CDR1 and CDR2 from the germline V gene are GTSNPN and SVGIG (reference sequence). CDR3 protein: CAWSFGLPGGGRNF. The DNA for the CDR3 is TGTGCCTGGAGTTTCGGTCTACCGGGGGGGGGTAGAAACTTC.

The V call is TRBV11-2, the J call TRBJ2-7; maybe TRBD2 (6 bases). Per the germline V gene, CDR1 is SGHAT and CDR2 is FQNNGV. The CDR3 runs 17 residues. The ends were cut back, 1 base at V and 0 bases at J, with 16 bases in the middle. In nucleotides, the CDR3 is TGTGCCAGCAGCTTAGGGAGGGGAGGTACTGTCTCCTACGAGCAGTACTTC. Amino acids: CASSLGRGGTVSYEQYF.

The V gene is TRBV5-4, the J gene TRBJ2-7, with a possible D match to TRBD1 (5 bases). The germline V and J ends were trimmed by 0 bases and 7 bases, with 11 bases remaining between them. The CDR3 contains 13 residues. Per the germline V gene, CDR1 is SGHNT and CDR2 is YYREEE (reference sequence). The CDR3: CASSLGGPREQYF. DNA for the CDR3: TGTGCCAGCAGCTTGGGGGGCCCCCGGGAGCAGTACTTC.

The genes are TRBV30 and TRBJ1-5; D is perhaps TRBD1 (5 bases). V was trimmed by 2 bases and J by 6 bases, leaving 11 bases between them. CDR3 size: 13 residues. CDR1 is GTSNPN and CDR2 is SVGIG in the germline V gene (reference sequence). The CDR3 sequence: CAWSPQAGQPQHF. The DNA of the CDR3 is TGTGCCTGGAGTCCACAGGCTGGTCAGCCCCAGCATTTT.

This clone was observed a handful of times. This chain links TRBV11-2 with TRBJ2-2; D is unresolved. Germline V gene data show CDR1 as SGHAT and CDR2 as FQNNGV. With 2 bases removed from V and 4 bases from J, the gap between germline ends came to 8 bases. This CDR3 comprises 14 residues. As DNA, the CDR3 is TGTGCCAGCAGCTTACTACGGAGCACCGGGGAGCTGTTTTTT. This gives the protein CASSLLRSTGELFF.

This clone turned up a few times. The chain employs TRBV18 and TRBJ1-1; no clear D. The germline gives CDR1 KGHSH, CDR2 LQKENI. The CDR3 length is 14 residues. The V end lost 2 bases, the J end lost 4 bases, and 11 bases lay between the germline ends. CDR3 DNA sequence: TGTGCCAGCTCACCAGGTCAGGTTGTCACTGAAGCTTTCTTT. It translates to CASSPGQVVTEAFF.

CDR3: CASSWSTGWREKLFF. In DNA, the CDR3 is TGTGCCAGCAGTTGGTCGACAGGGTGGAGAGAGAAACTGTTTTTT. The chain uses TRBV28 and TRBJ1-4, with TRBD1 identical over 7 bases. CDR1 MDHEN and CDR2 SYDVKM come from the germline V gene. Trimming took 4 bases from V and 11 from J; bases not matched to a gene: 13. This CDR3 is built from 15 residues.

The V and J genes are TRBV4-2 and TRBJ1-1; 12 nucleotides line up with TRBD1. Germline CDR1 and CDR2: LGHNA and YNFKEQ. CDR3 size: 17 residues. J lost 2 bases, V lost 4 bases, and 8 bases had no gene match. DNA for the CDR3: TGTGCCAGCAGCCTGGGACAGGGGGCGAGCGAAAACACTGAAGCTTTCTTT. Translation: CASSLGQGASENTEAFF.

This sequence joins TRBV7-9 and TRBJ2-7; 7 nucleotides line up with TRBD2. CDR1 SEHNR and CDR2 FQNEAQ come from the germline V gene (reference sequence). V shed 5 bases, J shed 5 bases, and the junction held 12 bases outside the gene matches. The CDR3 is made up of 15 amino acids. CDR3 nucleotide sequence: TGTGCCAGCAGCCCCGTTTTGGGGGGGTTGAACGAGCAGTACTTC. Its translation is CASSPVLGGLNEQYF.

The chain has TRBV27 and TRBJ1-2; 8 bases match TRBD1. CDR3 length: 15 amino acids. The germline V gene has CDR1 MNHEY and CDR2 SMNVEV (reference sequence). Trimming removed 2 bases from V and 7 bases from J; junction bases left unmatched: 9. This chain's CDR3 is CASSLVSGGRCGYTF. CDR3 bases: TGTGCCAGCAGTTTAGTGTCAGGGGGCAGGTGTGGCTACACCTTC.